The present TCR beta chain was sequenced within a study of vaccination effects on CD4 cells after COVID-19 (dated by TCRdb to between 2021 and 2023). For the study in its entirety: Across the study, the median time from the second dose to post-vaccine sampling was 72 days (range 14 to 241). The study compared SARS-CoV-2 spike-specific CD4+ TCR repertoires before and after mRNA vaccination in COVID-19 convalescent patients and infection-naive vaccine recipients. Altogether, around 11 COVID-19 convalescent patients and a few SARS-CoV-2-naive healthy vaccine recipients made up the full study. The Oncomine TCR Beta short-read assay on an Illumina iSeq 100 was used to sequence cultures from other donors in the study.

CDR1 and CDR2 were assigned from the germline V gene as SGHTA and FQGNSA. For this chain, trimming is 4 bases at the V end and 2 bases at the J end, and the number of junction bases without a gene match is 9. The CDR3 runs 17 residues from the cysteine to the phenylalanine. Only the CDR3 portion is preserved as DNA: 51 bases, with reading frame beginning at the first base. The ViraFEST assay stimulated PBMC with viral peptide pools and then used TCR sequencing to identify antigen-specific CD4+ T cell clonotypes by expansion. After roughly 11 days of culture, CD4+ T cells were isolated with the EasySep CD4+ T cell isolation kit. Each participant got two doses of an mRNA SARS-CoV-2 vaccine, either BNT162b2 or mRNA-1273. None of the healthy vaccine recipients had a prior SARS-CoV-2 infection, which was confirmed by nucleocapsid antibody tests that came back negative both before and after vaccination. Roughly 2 million PBMC per well were cultured in IMDM with around 5.3% human AB serum, 10 IU/ml IL-2 and gentamicin, plus 10 ug/ml peptides. On days 3 and 7, half of the culture medium was replaced with fresh IL-2-containing medium. Unless otherwise noted, each peptide stimulation condition was cultured in triplicate wells. PBMC were separated from whole blood using Ficoll-Paque Plus gradient centrifugation and were then either cryopreserved at -140C or used fresh. The overlapping peptide pools covered the spike proteins of SARS-CoV-2 and of the common cold coronaviruses HCoV-NL63, HCoV-OC43 and HCoV-229E. Genomic DNA was extracted from cultured CD4+ T cells with the QIAamp micro DNA kit.

The library was produced with the immunoSEQ multiplex PCR assay. TCR beta CDR3 sequencing was performed on DNA from the cultured, isolated CD4+ T cells. Per the source publication's procedure: Non-productive TCR sequences were removed and reads were trimmed to the CDR3 region, keeping CDR3s of at least 7 amino acids. Antigen-specific clonotypes were identified with the MANAFEST web app by comparing expansion in peptide wells against reference cultures. Positive clones required FDR<0.05 expansion versus reference and all other wells, odds ratio above 5, and frequency above 0.1% in two replicate wells. A clonotype was called cross-reactive if it was significantly expanded both in SARS-CoV-2 spike wells and in at least one common cold coronavirus spike condition. CDR3 similarity was assessed by Levenshtein distance using the stringdist R package, and unrooted trees were constructed with ape in R 3.6.1. In TCRdb, the immuneACCESS table is reduced to in-frame sequences with V and J assigned. These tables do not hold every clone; where another copy was compared, an unresolved V gene accounts for under half, and the others remain unexplained. Clone size and V and J calls were adopted from that table, with D and trimming inferred from the DNA. The sample table records more than 65,000 clones; 75% to 85% of these occur just once. The ten most abundant clones make up 0.95% to 1.5% of the sample.

In the case of this clone: The antigen it recognizes is unknown. No much larger clone exists at a distance of one base, and base qualities are not known.

Overall study outcomes, separate from this receptor: Among healthy vaccine recipients, nearly all vaccine-induced clones were SARS-CoV-2 mono-reactive, and just 1 of 255 was cross-reactive with common cold coronaviruses. Only a small number of convalescent patients were included, and no early post-infection timepoints were available, which limited the study. Clones induced by infection and clones induced by vaccination both contracted markedly at late timepoints after vaccination, which fits with T cell responses waning over time.

This sample comprised CD4+ T cells from PBMCs cultured with HCoV-229E spike peptides, obtained after COVID-19 vaccination. Sample cell subset or site, as interpreted from the label and publication: HCoV-229E spike overlapping peptide pool stimulation. The receptor comes from a human donor who received a COVID-19 vaccine. The chain joins TRBV7-2 to TRBJ2-3; 10 bases in the junction line up with TRBD2. CDR3 loop: CASSWRSGGGTTDTQYF. The nucleotides are TGTGCCAGCAGCTGGAGGAGCGGGGGGGGCACCACAGATACGCAGTATTTT. Where the CDR3 stops, the reference TRBV7-2 and TRBJ2-3 genes take over; the full variable domain is GAGVSQSPSNKVTEKGKDVELRCDPISGHTALYWYRQSLGQGLEFLIYFQGNSAPDKSGLPSDRFSAERTGGSVSTLTIQRTQQEDSAVYLCASSWRSGGGTTDTQYFGPGTRLTVL.